The 8 T cell receptor beta chains listed next were all sequenced from one sample in a study of response to subunit inactivated influenza vaccine. TCRdb redid the calling of the RT-PCR reads with MiXCR, one entry per CDR3 protein. This sample has about 530,000 distinct CDR3 sequences; 10% to 15% occur once, and the top ten carry around 13%. This specimen was PBMCs from blood, taken roughly 47 days after vaccination. The receptors shown here come from a man aged 45-60 years who received an inactivated influenza vaccine.

This chain joins TRBV30 and TRBJ2-5; a weak D match, TRBD2 (6 bases). The J call may be incorrect, as the DNA end agrees better with TRBJ2-1. Germline CDR1 reads GTSNPN; CDR2 reads SVGIG (reference sequence). This CDR3 is built from 14 residues. The CDR3 loop reads CAWSDRDFQETQFF. The CDR3 DNA sequence: TGTGCCTGGAGTGACCGGGACTTTCAAGAGACCCAGTTCTTC.

The rearrangement uses TRBV4-3 and TRBJ2-5; 9 bases agree with TRBD1. Germline V gene data show CDR1 as LGHNA and CDR2 as YSLEER. V shed 4 bases and J 3 bases; nucleotides not matched to a gene: 3. The CDR3 has 14 amino acids. The CDR3 nucleotides read TGCGCCAGCAGCCGCCGGACAGGGGAAGAGACCCAGTACTTC. Translating gives CASSRRTGEETQYF.

This clonotype has a handful of counts. The chain recombines TRBV6-1 with TRBJ1-5; D might be TRBD1 (5 bases). Trimming pared 3 bases from V and 7 bases from J, leaving 13 bases between. CDR1 and CDR2 (germline): MNHNS, SASEGT. This CDR3 is 14 amino acids long. The CDR3 DNA sequence: TGTGCCAGCAGTGAGCAGGGCCGAGGGCAGCCCCAGCATTTT. It codes for CASSEQGRGQPQHF.

V and J are TRBV9 and TRBJ2-2; TRBD1 agrees at 8 bases. This CDR3 is built from 16 residues. Germline assignment: CDR1 SGDLS and CDR2 YYNGEE. The V and J ends lost 3 bases and 0 bases, in that order; junction bases with no gene match: 4. The CDR3, as DNA: TGTGCCAGCAGCGGCAGGACAGGGTCGAACACCGGGGAGCTGTTTTTT. It specifies CASSGRTGSNTGELFF. The complete variable domain, with remaining parts taken from reference TRBV9 and TRBJ2-2, reads DSGVTQTPKHLITATGQRVTLRCSPRSGDLSVYWYQQSLDQGLQFLIQYYNGEERAKGNILERFSAQQFPDLHSELNLSSLELGDSALYFCASSGRTGSNTGELFFGEGSRLTVL.

V is TRBV9 and J is TRBJ2-1; D is uncertain. Germline V lookup: CDR1 SGDLS, CDR2 YYNGEE. Deletions cut 0 bases from V and 4 bases from J, with 14 bases between. The CDR3 consists of 16 residues. The CDR3 sequence is CASSVVPSGPYNEQFF. For the CDR3, the DNA is TGTGCCAGCAGCGTAGTCCCCTCCGGACCATACAATGAGCAGTTCTTC.

Many counts were recorded for this clonotype. This rearrangement joins TRBV7-6 to TRBJ2-1; TRBD2 matches 9 bases. Germline CDR1 reads SGHVS; CDR2 reads FNYEAQ. CDR3 length: 20 amino acids. V shed 2 bases, J shed 6 bases, and the junction held 20 bases outside the gene matches. CDR3 region: CASSLWETSGLTSLRNEQFF. CDR3 DNA: TGTGCCAGCAGCTTATGGGAGACTAGCGGACTAACCTCACTACGCAATGAGCAGTTCTTC.

This clonotype was counted a few times. V is TRBV4-2 and J is TRBJ2-1; 8 nucleotides agree with TRBD2. This CDR3 is 15 amino acids long. The germline CDR1 and CDR2 sequences are LGHNA and YNFKEQ. V lost 0 bases, J lost 6 bases, and 4 bases stayed unmatched. In nucleotides, the CDR3 is TGTGCCAGCAGCCAAGAACCGGGGGGGCTCAATGAGCAGTTCTTC. This gives the protein CASSQEPGGLNEQFF.

The V call is TRBV15, the J call TRBJ2-7, with D tentatively TRBD1 (7 bases). With 0 bases removed from V and 4 bases from J, the gap between germline ends came to 10 bases. The CDR3 loop spans 14 amino acids. Germline V gene sequence: CDR1 LNHNV, CDR2 YYDKDF (reference sequence). The CDR3 sequence: CATSRESGGYEQYF. The CDR3 nucleotides are TGTGCCACCAGCAGAGAATCAGGGGGGTACGAGCAGTACTTC.